This T cell receptor beta chain was sequenced for a study of cytomegalovirus exposure and HLA in healthy donors. Study findings and constraints: The study designated 150 to 200 TCR beta chains cytomegalovirus-associated. In vitro assays verified that a few CMV-associated chains recognized CMV antigens specifically.

The V end lost 6 bases, the J end lost 4 bases, and 12 bases lay between the germline ends. Per the germline V gene, CDR1 is MNHEY and CDR2 is SVGAGI. This CDR3 region has 14 residues. On this clone: Its target is not known.

Researchers ran the PCR with 60 Vbeta and 13 Jbeta primers. Produced via immunoSEQ multiplex PCR; TCRdb's table is partial and in-frame only. The profile covers under 200,000 clones, with 81% appearing a single time and 1.3% taken by the ten largest. The chain carries TRBV6-5 and TRBJ2-2; D may be TRBD2 (5 bases). The receptor was derived from a man between 45 and 60 years old in good health and CMV-seropositive. The specimen sequenced was PBMCs. The CDR3 coding sequence is TGTGCCAGCAGATGGACGGGGATCACCGGGGAGCTGTTTTTT. It is translated as CASRWTGITGELFF.